Below, 19 T cell receptor beta chains from the same sample are listed, as sequenced in a study of vaccination and CD4 T cells after COVID-19. The antigens for these receptors are not known. The Oncomine TCR Beta short-read assay was applied to DNA of cultured CD4+ T cells. TCRdb reprocessed the PCR reads via MiXCR and lists one record per CDR3 protein. The sample carries 15,000 or so distinct CDR3 sequences, roughly 34% recorded once. Described treatment: approximately nine-day PBMC culture with coronavirus spike peptide pools or control peptides (ViraFEST assay). Sequenced: cultured CD4+ T cells from blood. These receptors were collected from a human donor with COVID-19.

This clonotype turned up a few times. The rearrangement joins TRBV20-1 to TRBJ1-6; D not certain. The CDR3 extends over 13 amino acids. Germline CDR1 reads DFQATT; CDR2 reads SNEGSKA (reference sequence). V was cut by 2 bases and J by 7 bases, with 9 bases left in between. The CDR3 region is CSARNSYNSPLHF. CDR3 nucleotide sequence: TGCAGTGCTAGAAACAGCTACAATTCACCCCTCCACTTT.

V usage is TRBV6-5 and J usage is TRBJ1-6, with D perhaps matching TRBD1 (5 bases). Trimming took off 4 bases at V and 5 bases at J, with 9 bases between the two ends. Germline loops: CDR1 MNHEY, CDR2 SVGAGI. The CDR3 is 14 amino acids. This CDR3 is CASSLTANNSPLHF. CDR3 coding DNA: TGTGCCAGCAGTTTGACAGCCAATAATTCACCCCTCCACTTT.

The sample holds a few counts of this clonotype. The gene calls are TRBV6-5 and TRBJ1-4; 9 positions agree with TRBD1. The CDR3 is 15 residues long. From germline, CDR1 is MNHEY and CDR2 SVGAGI. J gave up 8 bases and V 0 bases, and 4 bases lay outside the gene matches. The DNA for the CDR3 is TGTGCCAGCAGTTACTCCGGGACAGGGAACGAAAAACTGTTTTTT. This gives the protein CASSYSGTGNEKLFF.

This sequence joins TRBV4-2 and TRBJ2-3; 9 nucleotides line up with TRBD2. The J segment lost 1 base and the V segment lost 0 bases, leaving 2 bases of the junction unmatched. CDR1 LGHNA and CDR2 YNFKEQ come from the germline V gene. The CDR3 length is 16 residues. In nucleotides, the CDR3 is TGTGCCAGCAGCCAAGAGGTAGCGGGGGGCACAGATACGCAGTATTTT. It translates to CASSQEVAGGTDTQYF.

Notes on this clonotype: One junction end disagrees with the germline gene, perhaps due to a read error. The chain joins TRBV7-2 to TRBJ1-5, with TRBD1 matching over 7 bases. There are 18 residues in the CDR3. Germline CDR1 and CDR2: SGHTA and FQGNSA. The CDR3 bases are TGTGCCAGCAGCTTAGCGGGACAGACTTTCCAGGGGAATCAGCCCCAGCGTTTT. It encodes CASSLAGQTFQGNQPQRF.

The table lists this clonotype with a few counts. This sequence joins TRBV5-4 and TRBJ2-7; D gene ambiguous. Trimming took off 0 bases at V and 3 bases at J, with 10 bases between the two ends. The CDR3 consists of 14 residues. The germline CDR1 and CDR2 sequences are SGHNT and YYREEE (reference sequence). The CDR3 region is CASSLAGPSYEQYF. CDR3 in DNA: TGTGCCAGCAGCTTGGCCGGGCCCAGCTACGAGCAGTACTTC.

On this clonotype: This may come from a read error, since a much larger clone is one base off. The CDR3 reads CANREEGQGIRGYTF. The CDR3 DNA reads TGTGCCAACAGGGAGGAGGGACAGGGAATTCGTGGCTACACCTTC. This chain uses TRBV6-1 with TRBJ1-2; 9 positions match TRBD1. The V gene's germline CDR1 is MNHNS and CDR2 SASEGT. The CDR3 runs to 15 residues. V shed 10 bases, J shed 7 bases, and the junction held 16 bases outside the gene matches.

CDR3 in amino acids: CASRAKDVSPYEQYF. The CDR3 DNA is TGTGCCAGTAGGGCGAAGGACGTCAGTCCCTACGAGCAGTACTTC. The chain uses TRBV19 and TRBJ2-7; D ambiguous. Germline V CDR1 and CDR2: LNHDA, SQIVND (reference sequence). The CDR3 is made up of 15 amino acids. V was shortened by 6 bases and J by 2 bases, with 17 bases between the two germline ends.

This clonotype has more than one count but fewer than ten. The CDR3 nucleotides read TGTGCCAGCGCCCAGGGGACAGCAAATGAAAAACTGTTTTTT. Its translation: CASAQGTANEKLFF. This chain uses TRBV6-1 with TRBJ1-4; 7 bases align to TRBD1. The trim removed 8 bases at V and 5 bases at J, leaving 8 bases unmatched. CDR1 and CDR2 (germline): MNHNS, SASEGT. CDR3 length: 14 amino acids.

The chain links TRBV28 to TRBJ2-7; D may be TRBD2 (6 bases). The germline CDR1 and CDR2 sequences are MDHEN and SYDVKM. This CDR3 has 15 residues. Trimming stripped 6 bases from V and 1 base from J, with 16 bases between. The CDR3 bases are TGTGCCAGCAGCCCACTCGGGCGGGGTTCCTACGAGCAGTACTTC. As protein: CASSPLGRGSYEQYF. The full variable domain, with the rest looked up from reference TRBV28 and TRBJ2-7, is DVKVTQSSRYLVKRTGEKVFLECVQDMDHENMFWYRQDPGLGLRLIYFSYDVKMKEKGDIPEGYSVSREKKERFSLILESASTNQTSMYLCASSPLGRGSYEQYFGPGTRLTVT.

There are a few counts of this clonotype. The chain employs TRBV7-2 and TRBJ2-7; weak D call: TRBD1 (5 bases). Germline V gene lookup returns CDR1 SGHTA and CDR2 FQGNSA. V lost 6 bases and J 3 bases, leaving 18 bases between the germline ends. There are 15 residues in the CDR3. The CDR3 protein is CASRLNQGSIYEQYF. Here the CDR3 DNA reads TGTGCCAGCAGATTAAATCAGGGCAGCATCTACGAGCAGTACTTC.

This clonotype was seen just once. This chain links TRBV28 with TRBJ1-2, with TRBD1 matching 11 bases. The germline V gene has CDR1 MDHEN and CDR2 SYDVKM. V lost 6 bases and J lost 1; bases outside the gene matches: 16. The CDR3 runs 19 residues. CDR3 in DNA: TGTGCCAGCAGCAGACCCCCTGGACAGGGGGCAAAGGGTAACTATGGCTACACCTTC. It codes for CASSRPPGQGAKGNYGYTF.

This clonotype appeared a few times. This chain connects TRBV21-1 to TRBJ2-1; the table's D call, TRBD1, was not checked against the DNA. TRBV21-1 is designated a pseudogene. CDR3 length equals 17 residues. Written as DNA, the CDR3 is TGTGCCAGCAGCTACCTGACTGGGAGGGGGCCCTACAATGAGCAGTTCTTC. Translated: CASSYLTGRGPYNEQFF.

The V and J genes are TRBV7-3 and TRBJ2-2; D is perhaps TRBD2 (5 bases). The CDR3 totals 15 residues. V was pared by 1 base and J by 1 base, with 7 bases between. CDR1 SGHTA and CDR2 FQGTGA come from the germline V gene. The CDR3 is CASSLIGENTGELFF. The CDR3 nucleotides read TGTGCCAGCAGCTTAATCGGGGAGAACACCGGGGAGCTGTTTTTT.

The sample holds a few counts of this clonotype. The genes are TRBV30 and TRBJ2-3; perhaps TRBD2 as D (5 bases). V lost 4 bases and J lost 2, with 7 bases in between. CDR3 length equals 12 residues. Germline V gene sequence: CDR1 GTSNPN, CDR2 SVGIG (reference sequence). In DNA form, the CDR3 reads TGTGCCTGGAACGGGGACACAGATACGCAGTATTTT. Its translation: CAWNGDTDTQYF.

The gene calls are TRBV6-5 and TRBJ1-2; tentative D call: TRBD1 (6 bases). Trimming shortened V by 2 bases and J by 4 bases, and 20 bases separated the two germline ends. CDR3 size: 17 residues. Germline V CDR1 and CDR2: MNHEY, SVGAGI. DNA of the CDR3: TGTGCCAGCAGTTACGGGGGGGGAAAGGACAGAACCTATGGCTACACCTTC. This encodes CASSYGGGKDRTYGYTF.

J is TRBJ1-5 and V is TRBV27; D is undetermined. Trimming pared 0 bases from V and 5 bases from J, leaving 11 bases between. Germline CDR1 MNHEY, CDR2 SMNVEV (reference sequence). The CDR3 sequence is 15 residues long. CDR3: CASSLSGRRDQPQHF. The CDR3 DNA is TGTGCCAGCAGTTTATCGGGAAGAAGGGATCAGCCCCAGCATTTT.

This clonotype showed up just a few times. This chain connects TRBV20-1 to TRBJ2-5; TRBD1 or TRBD2 may be the D gene (6 bases each). From germline, CDR1 is DFQATT and CDR2 SNEGSKA (reference sequence). CDR3 size: 15 residues. Trimming removed 6 bases from V and 0 bases from J, with 17 bases in between. The CDR3 sequence: CSATGAVQYQETQYF. The DNA of the CDR3 is TGCAGTGCCACGGGGGCAGTCCAGTACCAAGAGACCCAGTACTTC.

By sample fraction, this clonotype is medium-sized. This chain joins TRBV6-1 and TRBJ1-3, with D possibly being TRBD1 (5 bases). The CDR3 is 15 residues long. The ends were cut back, 4 bases at V and 4 bases at J, with 14 bases in the middle. The germline CDR1 and CDR2 sequences are MNHNS and SASEGT. CDR3 region: CASSATQGTGNTIYF. In DNA form, the CDR3 reads TGTGCCAGCAGTGCAACTCAGGGCACCGGAAACACCATATATTTT.